The present T cell receptor (beta chain) was sequenced within a study of blood T cell repertoires in COVID-19. TCRdb's table, derived via immunoSEQ multiplex PCR, lists solely in-frame clones and lacks some. The data hold approximately 180,000 clones, with about nine tenths observed a single time. Germline loops: CDR1 SGHRS, CDR2 YFSETQ. Trimming removed 4 bases from V and 8 bases from J; junction bases left unmatched: 9. The CDR3 is 14 residues long. The chain uses TRBV5-1 and TRBJ2-4, with 7 bases matching TRBD1. The source material was peripheral blood. The source of this sequence is a man in his fifties with acute or convalescent COVID-19. As DNA, the CDR3 is TGCGCCAGCAGCCCCGGGACAGAAGGATACATTCAGTACTTC. Amino acids: CASSPGTEGYIQYF.